This TCR beta chain was identified during a study of cytomegalovirus exposure and HLA in healthy donors. The germline gives CDR1 LGHNA, CDR2 YNFKEQ. Trimming took 1 base from V and 2 from J, leaving 12 bases between them. The CDR3 totals 15 residues. Study conclusions and caveats: The majority of CMV-associated TCR beta chains were reported as apparently HLA-restricted in a later analysis. Several V segments, TRBV6-2 and TRBV6-3 among them, could not be told apart and were dropped. Rarity marked most TCR sequences, yet some public TCRs occurred in many donors.

Concerning this clone: Its antigen is currently unknown.

The PCR ran on 60 Vbeta and 13 Jbeta primers. The repertoire was sequenced with immunoSEQ multiplex PCR; TCRdb's copy has only in-frame clones and lacks some. The table shows 150,000 to 200,000 clones, with approximately 78% occurring only once. Material for sequencing was PBMCs. This chain joins TRBV4-2 and TRBJ2-7; a possible D gene is TRBD1 (7 bases). This sequence originates from a woman between 45 and 65 years old in good health and CMV-seropositive. Written as DNA, the CDR3 is TGTGCCAGCAGCCAAGGGCAGGGGGAGGCCTACGAGCAGTACTTC. Protein: CASSQGQGEAYEQYF.